This T cell receptor beta chain was sequenced during a study of blood T cells in healthy people across ages. A J-beta primer mix and a sample-barcoded 5' primer were used in a second PCR of about 7 to 11 cycles. TCRdb recomputed calls from the 5' RACE reads with MiXCR, one row per CDR3 protein. This sample has hundreds of thousands of distinct CDR3 sequences, with roughly three fifths found just once. The CDR3 runs to 14 residues. CDR1 MDHEN and CDR2 SYDVKM come from the germline V gene. Trimming took off 6 bases at V and 2 bases at J, with 13 bases between the two ends. This rearrangement joins TRBV28 to TRBJ1-1, with a tentative D call TRBD1 (6 bases). Sequenced material: blood. The receptor was isolated from a man in his forties in good health. The CDR3 region has the DNA TGTGCCAGCAGAATGGGACAAACCAACACTGAAGCTTTCTTT. Translation: CASRMGQTNTEAFF.